The entry that follows covers one T cell receptor beta chain sequence. Its antigen is currently unknown. Germline lookup yields CDR1 SGHAT and CDR2 FQNNGV. This CDR3 has 21 residues. V was pared by 8 bases and J by 5 bases, with 28 bases of the junction left unmatched. This record comes from a study of response to subunit inactivated influenza vaccine. TCRdb re-called the RT-PCR reads with MiXCR, one entry per CDR3 protein. The sample carries fewer than 600,000 distinct CDR3 sequences, approximately 7.8% recorded once. Whole-study findings and limits: Few additional T cells are recruited per seasonal influenza vaccination, authors suggested.

This sample comprised PBMCs from blood, obtained 23 to 25 months after vaccination. This sequence was found in a man between 50 and 69 years old who received an inactivated influenza vaccine. The genes are TRBV11-2 and TRBJ2-1, with 9 bases lining up with TRBD1. CDR3 coding DNA: TGTGCCAGCCGGCACACGTACATTGGAGGGACAGGGATCGGCTTGGACAATGAGCAGTTCTTC. Protein product: CASRHTYIGGTGIGLDNEQFF.